This T cell receptor beta chain originates from a study of chemoradiotherapy in HPV16-positive cancers. This table comes from immunoSEQ multiplex PCR, and its TCRdb copy is limited to in-frame clones, with some not included. In the table there are about 5,500 clones, about 81% of which are singletons. Trimming took 4 bases from V and 3 from J, leaving 11 bases between them. The CDR3 is 13 residues long. Per the germline V gene, CDR1 is SGHKS and CDR2 is YYEKEE (reference sequence). The V gene is TRBV5-5, the J gene TRBJ2-7; possibly TRBD1 or TRBD2 for D (5 bases each). The origin of this receptor is a human donor with HPV-associated anogenital cancer. Collection of the sample occurred from a patient who underwent chemoradiotherapy. CDR3: CASSPGRHYEQYF. As DNA, the CDR3 is TGTGCCAGCAGCCCGGGACGGCACTACGAGCAGTACTTC.